Each of the 21 T cell receptor beta chains below was sequenced from the same sample in a study of blood T cell repertoires in COVID-19. Assay: immunoSEQ multiplex PCR; the TCRdb copy retains only in-frame clones and omits some. Among about 290,000 clones listed, around 85% were seen once. Sequencing input: peripheral blood. The receptors were sampled from a woman between 50 and 59 years old with active or convalescent COVID-19.

This chain uses TRBV3-1 (or the pseudogene TRBV3-2) with TRBJ2-2; 8 bases are a match to TRBD1. The germline V gene has CDR1 LGHDT and CDR2 YNNKEL (reference sequence). Trimming at V came to 4 bases and at J to 6 bases, leaving 10 bases not matched to a gene. This CDR3 is 16 amino acids long. The CDR3 DNA sequence: TGTGCCAGCAGCCCAGGGGGCGGGGTGAAACCCGGGGAGCTGTTTTTT. It yields the protein CASSPGGGVKPGELFF.

This chain uses TRBV19 with TRBJ2-7; D is unresolved. This CDR3 contains 12 residues. CDR1 and CDR2 (germline): LNHDA, SQIVND (reference sequence). V gave up 3 bases and J gave up 10 bases, with 13 bases separating them. Here the CDR3 reads CASSIPGGVQYF. In DNA, the CDR3 is TGTGCCAGTAGTATCCCCGGCGGAGTACAGTACTTC.

The CDR3 region has the DNA TGTGCCAGCAGACTACCAAACACTGAAGCTTTCTTT. This translates into CASRLPNTEAFF. The gene calls are TRBV28 and TRBJ1-1; D not resolved. This CDR3 is built from 12 residues. The germline V gene encodes CDR1 MDHEN and CDR2 SYDVKM. Trimming stripped 6 bases from V and 2 bases from J, with 7 bases between.

The table lists this clone with a count of one. The chain carries TRBV7-9 and TRBJ2-1, with 11 bases aligning to TRBD2. CDR3 length: 16 residues. Unmatched junction bases numbered 7, after V lost 5 bases and J lost 4 bases. CDR1 is SEHNR, CDR2 FQNEAQ, per germline (reference sequence). DNA for the CDR3: TGTGCCAGCAGCGCACCGGGACTAGCGGATTACAATGAGCAGTTCTTC. Protein sequence: CASSAPGLADYNEQFF.

The chain has TRBV2 and TRBJ2-3; a weak D match, TRBD1 (7 bases). This CDR3 is 15 amino acids long. Germline CDR1 is SNHLY and CDR2 is FYNNEI. The V gene lost 5 bases and the J gene lost 5 bases, with 17 bases spanning the gap. The CDR3 DNA reads as TGTGCCAGCAGTCAAGGGGCCAGGGGGGTAGATACGCAGTATTTT. As protein: CASSQGARGVDTQYF.

This rearrangement joins TRBV10-3 to TRBJ1-1, with 9 bases fitting TRBD1. Trimming at V came to 7 bases and at J to 2 bases, leaving 5 bases not matched to a gene. CDR3 length: 14 amino acids. From germline, CDR1 is ENHRY and CDR2 SYGVKD. CDR3 protein: CAITRDRANTEAFF. The CDR3 DNA sequence: TGTGCCATCACCAGGGACAGGGCTAACACTGAAGCTTTCTTT.

V gene TRBV7-9 combines with J gene TRBJ1-5; no definite D call. Trimming took off 1 base at V and 5 bases at J, with 12 bases between the two ends. This CDR3 comprises 15 residues. Germline values: CDR1 SEHNR, CDR2 FQNEAQ (reference sequence). For the CDR3, the DNA is TGTGCCAGCAGCTTAGTCGGAGGGAGAGATCAGCCCCAGCATTTT. It encodes CASSLVGGRDQPQHF.

The rearrangement links TRBV7-9 to TRBJ2-7; TRBD2 matches at 13 bases. Germline V gives CDR1 SEHNR, CDR2 FQNEAQ (reference sequence). V was pared by 6 bases and J by 10 bases, with 6 bases of the junction left unmatched. The CDR3 loop spans 13 amino acids. The CDR3: CASSSGLAGKQYF. CDR3 DNA: TGTGCCAGCAGTTCGGGACTAGCGGGAAAACAGTACTTC.

V gene TRBV11-2 combines with J gene TRBJ2-1, with 9 bases aligning to TRBD1. The CDR3 length is 16 residues. Germline CDR1 and CDR2: SGHAT and FQNNGV. With V trimmed by 4 bases and J by 6 bases, 10 bases remained unmatched. CDR3 DNA sequence: TGTGCCAGCAGCTCAAAAACAGGGGGCCCTTCCAATGAGCAGTTCTTC. Translated, it gives CASSSKTGGPSNEQFF.

The chain joins TRBV5-1 to TRBJ1-2; possible D gene TRBD1, 6 bases. CDR1 SGHRS and CDR2 YFSETQ come from the germline V gene. Trimming left V 2 bases short and J 3 bases short, with 14 bases between. This CDR3 is 15 amino acids long. The CDR3 reads CASSFTGQGHYGYTF. In DNA, the CDR3 is TGCGCCAGCAGCTTCACAGGGCAGGGACACTATGGCTACACCTTC.

The sample holds a few counts of this clone. The chain is built from TRBV28 and TRBJ1-5, with 9 bases matching TRBD1. The CDR3 sequence is 15 residues long. V gave up 5 bases and J gave up 2 bases; unmatched junction bases: 4. Germline CDR1 MDHEN, CDR2 SYDVKM. The CDR3, as DNA: TGTGCCAGCAGTAGACAGGGGGTACGCAATCAGCCCCAGCATTTT. This sequence encodes CASSRQGVRNQPQHF.

This sequence joins TRBV2 and TRBJ1-2, with no clear D. This CDR3 has 15 amino acids. Trimming took off 4 bases at V and 4 bases at J, with 16 bases between the two ends. CDR1 and CDR2 (germline): SNHLY, FYNNEI. CDR3 in amino acids: CASSGALTGGYGYTF. In nucleotides, the CDR3 is TGTGCCAGCAGTGGAGCGTTGACCGGCGGCTATGGCTACACCTTC.

The chain carries TRBV12-3 or TRBV12-4 and TRBJ1-1; no clear D. Trimming cost V 2 bases and J 1 base, with 5 bases left between them. CDR3 length: 13 residues. The CDR3 sequence: CASSLRENTEAFF. The CDR3 DNA is TGTGCCAGCAGTTTAAGAGAGAACACTGAAGCTTTCTTT.

V is TRBV2 and J is TRBJ2-1; 12 bases line up with TRBD1. CDR1 is SNHLY and CDR2 is FYNNEI in the germline V gene. This CDR3 contains 15 residues. V was pared by 6 bases and J by 6 bases, with 6 bases of the junction left unmatched. In DNA form, the CDR3 reads TGTGCCAGCAGAAAGGGGGGACAGGGGGCCAATGAGCAGTTCTTC. Amino acids: CASRKGGQGANEQFF.

In this sample, this clone turned up a few times. The gene calls are TRBV2 and TRBJ2-7; 12 bases are shared with TRBD2. The CDR3 extends over 17 amino acids. V shed 6 bases, J shed 7 bases, and the junction held 16 bases outside the gene matches. In germline, CDR1 is SNHLY, CDR2 FYNNEI. The CDR3 here is CASRNTLLAGGNGEQYF. The CDR3 bases are TGTGCCAGCAGGAACACCTTACTAGCGGGAGGCAATGGGGAGCAGTACTTC.

The V and J genes are TRBV13 and TRBJ2-7; 12 bases fit TRBD1. This CDR3 spans 16 amino acids. CDR1 is PRHDT and CDR2 is FYEKMQ in the germline V gene (reference sequence). V gave up 1 base and J gave up 6 bases; unmatched junction bases: 7. CDR3 nucleotides: TGTGCCAGCAGCTTAGCGGGGACAGGGGGCGAGGGCGAGCAGTACTTC. Its protein is CASSLAGTGGEGEQYF.

The chain uses TRBV5-1 and TRBJ2-7, with a tentative D call TRBD2 (5 bases). V was pared by 0 bases and J by 2 bases, with 6 bases between. CDR3 length equals 13 residues. Per germline, CDR1 SGHRS and CDR2 YFSETQ. CDR3 in DNA: TGCGCCAGCAGCTTGGCGCGGGCCTACGAGCAGTACTTC. Its protein product is CASSLARAYEQYF.

The J gene is TRBJ1-1, the V gene TRBV11-2; unclear D gene. The CDR3 has 13 residues. Germline V gene lookup returns CDR1 SGHAT and CDR2 FQNNGV. Trimming shortened V by 9 bases and J by 1 base, and 12 bases separated the two germline ends. In DNA, the CDR3 is TGTGCCAGTGGGGAGCGGACGAACACTGAAGCTTTCTTT. Translation gives CASGERTNTEAFF.

CDR3 loop: CASSLGTSGQPQHF. The CDR3 nucleotides are TGTGCCAGCAGCTTAGGGACATCGGGTCAGCCCCAGCATTTT. The rearrangement uses TRBV2 and TRBJ1-5; D is possibly TRBD1 (6 bases). CDR3 length: 14 residues. Germline V gene data show CDR1 as SNHLY and CDR2 as FYNNEI. Trimming took off 6 bases at V and 6 bases at J, with 15 bases between the two ends.

This chain uses TRBV15 with TRBJ2-2; D is unresolved. Germline V gene lookup returns CDR1 LNHNV and CDR2 YYDKDF (reference sequence). Trimming left V 4 bases short and J 4 bases short, with 10 bases between. The length of the CDR3 is 14 residues. The DNA of the CDR3 is TGTGCCACCAGCAATGAATTAGTCACCGGGGAGCTGTTTTTT. It codes for CATSNELVTGELFF.

The chain joins TRBV19 to TRBJ2-7; D perhaps matches TRBD2 (6 bases). The CDR3 loop spans 11 amino acids. The germline V gene has CDR1 LNHDA and CDR2 SQIVND (reference sequence). Trimming left V 6 bases short and J 5 bases short, with 8 bases between. CDR3 protein: CASSGGDEQYF. The CDR3 DNA reads TGTGCCAGTAGCGGAGGGGACGAGCAGTACTTC.